This T cell receptor beta chain was profiled in a study of T-cell reconstitution after alpha-beta-depleted transplantation in children. Broader study findings: Surviving recipient T cells and thymic progenitors accounted for the high day-60 TCRbeta diversity observed in some patients. Once a year had passed after transplant, T-cell counts and diversity came mostly from newly produced T cells. Reported findings indicate that, about two months after transplant, alpha-beta T cells came from several hundred expanded clones, which were derived from non-depleted graft cells.

The sample holds a few counts of this clonotype. The antigen is unknown. The CDR3 extends over 18 amino acids. Germline V gene lookup returns CDR1 SGHAT and CDR2 FQNNGV. Trimming removed 1 base from V and 1 base from J; junction bases left unmatched: 10. Preparation of the TCRbeta library involved a method that used unique molecular identifiers. Each CDR3 protein is one row after TCRdb ran MiXCR on the PCR reads. The profile covers around 420,000 distinct CDR3 sequences, with about a sixth appearing a single time and roughly 29% taken by the ten largest. The clonotype originates from a boy under three years old who had a stem cell transplant for Wiskott-Aldrich syndrome, so the T cells may come from the graft donor. The V gene is TRBV11-2, the J gene TRBJ2-3; TRBD2 matches 8 bases. Sequencing used PBMCs, mostly from graft donor cells, obtained 360 days after TCRalphabeta/CD19-depleted stem cell transplant. CDR3 DNA: TGTGCCAGCAGCTTAGTTCTTGCGGGAGGCCCTCGCACAGATACGCAGTATTTT. It specifies CASSLVLAGGPRTDTQYF.